Below are 7 T cell receptor beta chains sequenced from a single sample in a study of T cell repertoires in cytomegalovirus infection. TCRdb fed the reads into MiXCR, producing one record per CDR3 protein. The data contain roughly 230,000 distinct CDR3 sequences, over 15% of them seen just once; the ten biggest clones take up around half. The source material was CD8+ T cells from PBMCs. The receptors stem from a human donor in good health (CMV status not recorded). Some clones in this sample may be carry-over from other donors' samples.

The genes are TRBV7-9 and TRBJ2-1; 7 bases line up with TRBD1. V was clipped by 10 bases and J by 0 bases; unmatched bases: 6. Per the germline V gene, CDR1 is SEHNR and CDR2 is FQNEAQ (reference sequence). CDR3 length: 14 amino acids. For the CDR3, the DNA is TGTGCCACCTGGGACAGTCGCTCCTACAATGAGCAGTTCTTC. Translated, it gives CATWDSRSYNEQFF.

This chain connects TRBV29-1 to TRBJ1-2, with D perhaps matching TRBD1 (5 bases). The V gene's germline CDR1 is SQVTM and CDR2 ANQGSEA. Trimming left V 3 bases short and J 3 bases short, with 11 bases between. The length of the CDR3 is 13 residues. CDR3 residues: CSVEPRDHYGYTF. CDR3 DNA: TGCAGCGTTGAGCCCAGGGACCACTATGGCTACACCTTC.

A note on this clonotype: Given a much more abundant clone one base away, this may be a read error. This chain connects TRBV12-3 or TRBV12-4 to TRBJ2-7; D is undetermined. The CDR3 sequence is 13 residues long. V lost 2 bases, J lost 5 bases, and 10 bases lay in between. CDR3 sequence: CASSLRAPHEQYF. CDR3 DNA: TGTGCCAGCAGTTTACGGGCCCCCCACGAGCAGTACTTC.

The genes are TRBV9 and TRBJ1-1, with 7 bases fitting TRBD1. Trimming removed 3 bases from V and 4 bases from J; junction bases left unmatched: 6. The CDR3 contains 14 residues. The germline gives CDR1 SGDLS, CDR2 YYNGEE. CDR3 nucleotides: TGTGCCAGCAGCGCGGTACCAGGGGGCACTGAAGCTTTCTTT. Residues: CASSAVPGGTEAFF.

The chain couples TRBV14 to TRBJ1-1; D perhaps matches TRBD1 (6 bases). Germline V gene data show CDR1 as SGHDN and CDR2 as FVKESK. Trimming pared 2 bases from V and 12 bases from J, leaving 13 bases between. This CDR3 region has 12 residues. The CDR3 nucleotides are TGTGCCAGCAGCCAAAACCAGGGGAGCACTTTCTTT. Residues: CASSQNQGSTFF.

This clonotype was counted many times. The J gene is TRBJ1-5, the V gene TRBV7-9; D may be TRBD1 (6 bases). Per the germline V gene, CDR1 is SEHNR and CDR2 is FQNEAQ (reference sequence). Trimming cost V 5 bases and J 4 bases, with 12 bases left between them. The CDR3 is 14 amino acids. The CDR3 sequence: CASSPGTSNQPQHF. For the CDR3, the DNA is TGTGCCAGCAGCCCCGGGACAAGTAATCAGCCCCAGCATTTT.

The chain is built from TRBV6-5 and TRBJ1-4; D gene uncertain. Trimming stripped 5 bases from V and 8 bases from J, with 15 bases between. The CDR3 spans 14 residues. Germline CDR1 MNHEY, CDR2 SVGAGI. The CDR3 bases are TGTGCCAGCAGTGACCGGGCCCTGGGGGAAAAACTGTTTTTT. Translation: CASSDRALGEKLFF.